This TCR beta chain originates from a study of CD8+CD57+ T cells in acquired aplastic anemia. The germline CDR1 and CDR2 sequences are SEHNR and FQNEAQ (reference sequence). V dropped 5 bases and J dropped 9; count of bases not matched to a gene: 7. This CDR3 has 14 amino acids. Patients who underwent sequencing had shown CD8+CD57+ cell expansion by flow cytometry. Both TCR beta VDJ combination and CDR3 sequence profiling were carried out. Genomic DNA was the template for this profiling. TCRdb re-derived calls from the reads in MiXCR, one entry per CDR3 protein. The sample includes some 170,000 distinct CDR3 sequences, 70% to 75% of them seen just once.

This TCR was recovered from a human donor with aplastic anemia. The genes are TRBV7-9 and TRBJ2-1; 10 bases agree with TRBD2. Sequenced: sorted CD4+, CD8+, or CD8+CD57+ T cells (not recorded which) from PBMCs. The chain's CDR3 is CASSAGLASGEQFF. CDR3 bases: TGTGCCAGCAGCGCGGGACTAGCGTCGGGTGAGCAGTTCTTC.